The next 22 T cell receptor beta chains were all read from a single sample in a study of blood T cell repertoires in COVID-19. Some clones are missing from TCRdb's copy, which holds only in-frame ones; the method was immunoSEQ multiplex PCR. The repertoire has over 150,000 clones, approximately 73% of them found once; the top ten carry 3.7%. The specimen sequenced was peripheral blood. The receptors come from an elderly woman with acute or convalescent COVID-19.

There are a few counts of this clone. The V call is TRBV7-9, the J call TRBJ1-1; D is perhaps TRBD1 (5 bases). The CDR3 runs to 15 residues. Trimming removed 5 bases at V and 1 base at J, with 14 bases between. CDR1 is SEHNR and CDR2 is FQNEAQ in the germline V gene (reference sequence). CDR3 in amino acids: CASSRRAPRNTEAFF. DNA of the CDR3: TGTGCCAGCAGCCGCAGGGCGCCGAGGAACACTGAAGCTTTCTTT. The variable domain in full, with the rest retrieved from reference TRBV7-9 and TRBJ1-1, is DTGVSQNPRHKITKRGQNVTFRCDPISEHNRLYWYRQTLGQGPEFLTYFQNEAQLEKSRLLSDRFSAERPKGSFSTLEIQRTEQGDSAMYLCASSRRAPRNTEAFFGQGTRLTVV.

The V gene is TRBV7-3, the J gene TRBJ1-1; D is unresolved. Germline CDR1 and CDR2: SGHTA and FQGTGA. The CDR3 has 13 amino acids. Trimming took off 2 bases at V and 1 base at J, with 5 bases between the two ends. The CDR3 region has the DNA TGTGCCAGCAGCTTAGCCAGGAACACTGAAGCTTTCTTT. As protein: CASSLARNTEAFF.

This clone has only one observation. The chain is built from TRBV20-1 and TRBJ1-5; the D gene is possibly TRBD1 (5 bases). Trimming removed 3 bases from V and 1 base from J, with 19 bases in between. The CDR3 runs 17 residues. CDR1 and CDR2 from the germline V gene are DFQATT and SNEGSKA (reference sequence). The CDR3 reads CSASHMGGDGSNQPQHF. The CDR3 region has the DNA TGCAGTGCTAGTCATATGGGGGGGGACGGAAGCAATCAGCCCCAGCATTTT.

This sequence joins TRBV3-1 (or the pseudogene TRBV3-2) and TRBJ2-1, with 7 bases identical to TRBD2. The germline V gene encodes CDR1 LGHDT and CDR2 YNNKEL (reference sequence). Trimming cost V 1 base and J 3 bases; bases outside gene matches: 6. CDR3 size: 16 residues. In nucleotides, the CDR3 is TGTGCCAGCAGCCAAGGGACGGCGGGAGTCTACAATGAGCAGTTCTTC. Translating it yields CASSQGTAGVYNEQFF.

The chain carries TRBV7-9 and TRBJ2-7, with 9 bases aligning to TRBD1. V shed 5 bases, J shed 6 bases, and the junction held 8 bases outside the gene matches. The CDR3 contains 14 residues. From germline, CDR1 is SEHNR and CDR2 FQNEAQ (reference sequence). The CDR3: CASSPGTGKGEQYF. The CDR3 DNA follows: TGTGCCAGCAGCCCCGGGACAGGGAAAGGCGAGCAGTACTTC.

The V gene is TRBV6-5, the J gene TRBJ1-2; the D gene is possibly TRBD1 (5 bases). From germline, CDR1 is MNHEY and CDR2 SVGAGI. V shed 7 bases and J shed 2 bases, with 14 bases lying between them. The CDR3 covers 14 residues. The CDR3 reads CASTTQGGNYGYTF. The CDR3 nucleotides are TGTGCCAGCACCACCCAGGGAGGGAACTATGGCTACACCTTC.

This clone was seen a handful of times. This chain links TRBV5-1 with TRBJ1-6; weak D call: TRBD1 (6 bases). Trimming stripped 2 bases from V and 8 bases from J, with 14 bases between. This CDR3 contains 15 residues. The germline gives CDR1 SGHRS, CDR2 YFSETQ. CDR3 in amino acids: CASSFLGGPDSPLHF. The CDR3 region has the DNA TGCGCCAGCAGCTTTTTGGGGGGGCCGGATTCACCCCTCCACTTT.

The chain employs TRBV29-1 and TRBJ2-6; 11 positions match TRBD1. The CDR3 length is 16 residues. The germline V gene has CDR1 SQVTM and CDR2 ANQGSEA. The V and J ends lost 3 bases and 4 bases, in that order; junction bases with no gene match: 5. The CDR3 is CSVEGQGVSGANVLTF. The DNA of the CDR3 is TGCAGCGTTGAGGGACAGGGGGTAAGCGGGGCCAACGTCCTGACTTTC.

The chain links TRBV3-1 (or the pseudogene TRBV3-2) to TRBJ2-2, with no clear D. V was shortened by 2 bases and J by 1 base, with 8 bases between the two germline ends. Germline V gene sequence: CDR1 LGHDT, CDR2 YNNKEL (reference sequence). The CDR3 runs 15 residues. The CDR3 protein is CASSQLQKNTGELFF. The CDR3 DNA follows: TGTGCCAGCAGCCAACTACAGAAGAACACCGGGGAGCTGTTTTTT.

This rearrangement joins TRBV19 to TRBJ1-4; D might be TRBD1 (6 bases). The CDR3 has 14 amino acids. Germline V lookup: CDR1 LNHDA, CDR2 SQIVND (reference sequence). Trimming removed 5 bases at V and 5 bases at J, with 12 bases between. This chain's CDR3 is CASSEQGGNEKLFF. In DNA form, the CDR3 reads TGTGCCAGTAGTGAACAGGGTGGGAATGAAAAACTGTTTTTT.

The count of this clone is one. V usage is TRBV7-9 and J usage is TRBJ2-7; 10 bases fit TRBD1. Germline-derived CDR1 and CDR2 are SEHNR and FQNEAQ (reference sequence). Trimming at V came to 3 bases and at J to 5 bases, leaving 4 bases not matched to a gene. There are 14 residues in the CDR3. The chain's CDR3 is CASSLGQGLDEQYF. The DNA of the CDR3 is TGTGCCAGCAGCTTGGGACAGGGGCTCGACGAGCAGTACTTC. The full variable domain, its missing parts supplied by reference TRBV7-9 and TRBJ2-7, is DTGVSQNPRHKITKRGQNVTFRCDPISEHNRLYWYRQTLGQGPEFLTYFQNEAQLEKSRLLSDRFSAERPKGSFSTLEIQRTEQGDSAMYLCASSLGQGLDEQYFGPGTRLTVT.

This clone has more than one count but fewer than ten. V and J are TRBV14 and TRBJ2-1; TRBD2 might be the D (5 bases). CDR1 is SGHDN, CDR2 FVKESK, per germline. Trimming took 1 base from V and 2 from J, leaving 12 bases between them. The CDR3 length is 16 residues. CDR3 DNA sequence: TGTGCCAGCAGCCAAGCGTCGGGAACCGCCTACAATGAGCAGTTCTTC. It yields the protein CASSQASGTAYNEQFF.

The J gene is TRBJ1-5, the V gene TRBV5-6, with 12 bases lining up with TRBD1. The germline V gene encodes CDR1 SGHDT and CDR2 YYEEEE. J lost 9 bases, V lost 4 bases, and 5 bases had no gene match. The CDR3 loop spans 14 amino acids. The DNA for the CDR3 is TGTGCCAGCAGCACTCGGGACAGGGGGCTGCCCCAGCATTTT. Its translation: CASSTRDRGLPQHF.

This rearrangement joins TRBV3-1 (or the pseudogene TRBV3-2) to TRBJ2-6; D not resolved. CDR3 length: 15 amino acids. The V and J ends lost 0 bases and 2 bases respectively, with 5 bases between them. CDR1 is LGHDT, CDR2 YNNKEL, per germline (reference sequence). The CDR3, as DNA: TGTGCCAGCAGCCAAGATACAACTGGGGCCAACGTCCTGACTTTC. It is translated as CASSQDTTGANVLTF.

This chain connects TRBV5-6 to TRBJ1-1, with D unresolved. The V gene's germline CDR1 is SGHDT and CDR2 YYEEEE. There are 12 residues in the CDR3. The V end was cut by 0 bases, the J end by 6 bases, with 6 bases between. The DNA of the CDR3 is TGTGCCAGCAGCTTGGGCGGGCCTGAAGCTTTCTTT. Its protein product is CASSLGGPEAFF.

The chain joins TRBV30 to TRBJ1-2; D possibly corresponds to TRBD1 (5 bases). CDR3 size: 13 residues. The germline V gene encodes CDR1 GTSNPN and CDR2 SVGIG (reference sequence). V dropped 5 bases and J dropped 0 bases, with 10 bases sitting between them. The CDR3 region has the DNA TGTGCCTGGGAACAGGATCCTAACTATGGCTACACCTTC. It codes for CAWEQDPNYGYTF. The full variable domain, rest sourced from reference TRBV30 and TRBJ1-2, is SQTIHQWPATLVQPVGSPLSLECTVEGTSNPNLYWYRQAAGRGLQLLFYSVGIGQISSEVPQNLSASRPQDRQFILSSKKLLLSDSGFYLCAWEQDPNYGYTFGSGTRLTVV.

The chain uses TRBV29-1 and TRBJ2-1; 12 bases fit TRBD2. From germline, CDR1 is SQVTM and CDR2 ANQGSEA. The CDR3 totals 14 residues. Trimming removed 6 bases from V and 3 bases from J; junction bases left unmatched: 3. The CDR3 DNA is TGCAGCGTGCGACTAGCGGGAGTCTACAATGAGCAGTTCTTC. Its translation: CSVRLAGVYNEQFF.

V and J are TRBV14 and TRBJ2-1, with 8 bases that match TRBD1. V shed 2 bases and J 7 bases; nucleotides not matched to a gene: 10. In germline, CDR1 is SGHDN, CDR2 FVKESK. This CDR3 is 16 amino acids long. The CDR3 spells CASSQSRQGAWNEQFF. The CDR3 coding sequence is TGTGCCAGCAGCCAATCCAGGCAGGGGGCTTGGAATGAGCAGTTCTTC. Full variable domain (rest looked up from reference TRBV14 and TRBJ2-1): EAGVTQFPSHSVIEKGQTVTLRCDPISGHDNLYWYRRVMGKEIKFLLHFVKESKQDESGMPNNRFLAERTGGTYSTLKVQPAELEDSGVYFCASSQSRQGAWNEQFFGPGTRLTVL.

V gene TRBV15 combines with J gene TRBJ1-1, with TRBD1 matching over 9 bases. The CDR3 loop spans 13 amino acids. Trimming removed 3 bases from V and 10 bases from J; junction bases left unmatched: 6. Germline assignment: CDR1 LNHNV and CDR2 YYDKDF (reference sequence). This CDR3 is CATSREGTGLAFF. CDR3 DNA sequence: TGTGCCACCAGCAGGGAGGGGACAGGGTTAGCTTTCTTT.

The chain couples TRBV28 to TRBJ2-3; TRBD1 matches 8 bases. CDR3 length equals 17 residues. Per germline, CDR1 MDHEN and CDR2 SYDVKM. V was pared by 6 bases and J by 3 bases, with 14 bases of the junction left unmatched. The CDR3 DNA reads as TGTGCCAGCAGCGACCCACCTACGACAGGGGATACAGATACGCAGTATTTT. It yields the protein CASSDPPTTGDTDTQYF.

The chain couples TRBV12-5 to TRBJ2-5; D might be TRBD2 (6 bases). The CDR3 length is 15 residues. Germline CDR1 LGHNT, CDR2 FRNRAP. Trimming removed 0 bases from V and 1 base from J, with 9 bases in between. CDR3 protein: CASGLVLGGQETQYF. CDR3 nucleotide sequence: TGTGCTAGTGGTTTGGTCTTGGGGGGCCAAGAGACCCAGTACTTC.

This chain connects TRBV19 to TRBJ1-3; D gene ambiguous. The V end lost 3 bases, the J end lost 3 bases, and 9 bases lay between the germline ends. Germline-derived CDR1 and CDR2 are LNHDA and SQIVND (reference sequence). The length of the CDR3 is 14 residues. The CDR3 is CASSIPGLGNTIYF. The CDR3 nucleotides are TGTGCCAGTAGTATTCCCGGACTTGGAAACACCATATATTTT. Based on the CDR3 plus reference TRBV19 and TRBJ1-3, the full variable domain is DGGITQSPKYLFRKEGQNVTLSCEQNLNHDAMYWYRQDPGQGLRLIYYSQIVNDFQKGDIAEGYSVSREKKESFPLTVTSAQKNPTAFYLCASSIPGLGNTIYFGEGSWLTVV.